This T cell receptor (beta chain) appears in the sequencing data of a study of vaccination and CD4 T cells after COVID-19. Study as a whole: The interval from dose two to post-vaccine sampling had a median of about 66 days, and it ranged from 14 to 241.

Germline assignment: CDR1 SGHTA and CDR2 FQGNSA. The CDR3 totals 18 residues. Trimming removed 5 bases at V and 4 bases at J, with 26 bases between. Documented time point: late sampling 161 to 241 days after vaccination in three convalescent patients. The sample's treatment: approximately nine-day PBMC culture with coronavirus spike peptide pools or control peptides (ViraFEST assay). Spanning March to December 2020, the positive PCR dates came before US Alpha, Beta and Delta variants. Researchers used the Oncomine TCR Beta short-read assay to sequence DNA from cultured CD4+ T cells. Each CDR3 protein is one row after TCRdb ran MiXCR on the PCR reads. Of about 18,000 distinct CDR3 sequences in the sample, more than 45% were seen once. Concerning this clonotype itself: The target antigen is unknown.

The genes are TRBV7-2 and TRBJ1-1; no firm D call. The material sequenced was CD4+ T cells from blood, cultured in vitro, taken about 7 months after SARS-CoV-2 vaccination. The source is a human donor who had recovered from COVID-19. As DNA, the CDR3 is TGTGCCAGCAGCCAAGATCCTTGGGTTCGGGAGTTTGGCACTGAAGCTTTCTTT. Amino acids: CASSQDPWVREFGTEAFF.